This T cell receptor (beta chain) stems from a study of human T cells and chemical hapten exposure. Study-level results: With regard to DPC sensitization, TCRs above 1 in 1000 frequency did not change.

As for this clonotype: The antigen remains unidentified.

TCRdb used MiXCR to reprocess the RACE reads, holding one entry per CDR3 protein. The table records over 300,000 distinct CDR3 sequences, 4% to 6% of them present only once. Time point indicated: pre-sensitization, week 0. Treatment given: therapeutic diphenylcyclopropenone sensitization with weekly scalp DPC. The V and J ends lost 5 bases and 7 bases respectively, with 12 bases between them. This CDR3 comprises 13 residues. In germline, CDR1 is SQVTM, CDR2 ANQGSEA. The chain combines TRBV29-1 with TRBJ1-6; D remains unclear. The receptor's source is a woman between 50 and 59 years old with alopecia areata. Some clones in this sample may be carry-over from other donors' samples. The material sequenced was whole blood, taken in connection with sensitization to the hapten diphenylcyclopropenone (DPC). The CDR3 loop reads CSVKPDPNSPLHF. CDR3 sequence (DNA): TGCAGCGTTAAACCAGACCCCAATTCACCCCTCCACTTT.